The clone carrying this T cell receptor (beta chain) occurred once. V gave up 0 bases and J gave up 5 bases, with 11 bases separating them. The CDR3 is 15 residues long. CDR1 and CDR2 from the germline V gene are LGHNA and YNFKEQ. The data are from a study of blood T cell repertoires in COVID-19. Data came from immunoSEQ multiplex PCR; TCRdb stores just in-frame clones and leaves some out. The sample lists 190,000 or so clones; around 90% were seen once. The sequenced sample was peripheral blood. J is TRBJ2-1 and V is TRBV4-2; perhaps TRBD2 as D (5 bases). The TCR originated in a man in his forties or fifties with acute or convalescent COVID-19. CDR3 loop: CASSQDSGNHNEQFF. The CDR3 region has the DNA TGTGCCAGCAGCCAAGATTCGGGAAACCACAATGAGCAGTTCTTC.